Below, one T cell receptor beta chain is given with its context. This record comes from a study of blood T cell repertoires in COVID-19. The repertoire was sequenced with immunoSEQ multiplex PCR; TCRdb's copy has only in-frame clones and lacks some. Of around 130,000 clones listed, roughly four fifths are singletons. Germline V gives CDR1 SGHRS, CDR2 YFSETQ. Germline trimming cut 0 bases from V and 5 bases from J; bases unmatched to any gene: 5. The CDR3 runs 16 residues. What was sequenced was PBMCs or T cells enriched from blood (not recorded which). The receptor's source is a man aged 40-49 years with acute COVID-19. The rearrangement joins TRBV5-1 to TRBJ2-3; 11 positions match TRBD2. The CDR3 DNA follows: TGCGCCAGCAGCTTGGATACTAGCGGGAGAGGAGATACGCAGTATTTT. Its translation: CASSLDTSGRGDTQYF.